The present T cell receptor beta chain was sequenced within a study of T-cell reconstitution after alpha-beta-depleted transplantation in children (dated by TCRdb to 2016 to 2017). Regarding the research as a whole: Using TCR repertoire profiling, the study followed T-cell immune reconstitution in a quantitative way in children after TCRalphabeta/CD19-depleted allogeneic hematopoietic cell transplantation.

The library was made by PCR. The sequencer listed for this sample is Illumina HiSeq 2500. TCR libraries were prepared with molecular barcoding, using unique molecular identifiers to normalize TCRbeta repertoire quantification. TCRdb reran the public reads through fastp at Q25 and MiXCR, keeping productive beta chains. Identical CDR3 protein sequences are pooled into one entry, listed with their most common genes and DNA. The sample profile shows 300,000 to 400,000 distinct CDR3 sequences; about an eighth of them were found once. The ten largest make up approximately 4.3% of the sample. The germline ends are 19 bases apart after V is trimmed by 10 bases and J by 3 bases. From its cysteine to its valine, the CDR3 spans 14 amino acids. The retained sequence is limited to the CDR3, 42 bases, with the frame set at the first base. CDR1 and CDR2, per the germline V gene, are MDHEN and SYDVKM. This clonotype has ten or more counts. The target of this receptor is not known. No much larger clone exists at a distance of one base, and base qualities are not known.

The material was PBMCs, obtained from the stem cell graft. The chain was built from TRBV28 and TRBJ2-7, with TRBD1 as a weak D call on 5 bases. The sequence came from a human donor who donated a stem cell graft to a child with Fanconi anemia. The CDR3 reads as follows: CATQGAVLNYEQYV. DNA sequence: TGTGCCACCCAGGGCGCCGTACTTAACTACGAGCAGTACGTC.